These 16 T cell receptor beta chains were sequenced from one sample in a study of blood T cell repertoires in COVID-19. The method was immunoSEQ multiplex PCR; TCRdb's version includes in-frame clones alone and lacks a portion of them. The table has about 180,000 clones, about 88% seen once. Sequenced: peripheral blood. The origin of the receptors is a woman aged 25 to 39 with active or convalescent COVID-19.

The chain combines TRBV11-3 with TRBJ2-7, with 13 bases that match TRBD2. This CDR3 contains 14 residues. The germline CDR1 and CDR2 sequences are SGHNT and YENEEA. The trim removed 5 bases at V and 4 bases at J, leaving 2 bases unmatched. This CDR3 reads CASSGTSGKYEQYF. The CDR3 bases are TGTGCCAGCAGCGGGACTAGCGGGAAATACGAGCAGTACTTC.

This clone showed up just once. The chain uses TRBV5-8 and TRBJ2-1, with TRBD2 identical over 7 bases. Germline values: CDR1 SGHTS, CDR2 YDEGEE. V trimming: 4 bases; J trimming: 2 bases; junction bases outside the gene matches: 9. The CDR3 totals 16 residues. CDR3 amino acids: CASSPHGLVTYNEQFF. The CDR3 DNA sequence: TGTGCCAGCAGCCCGCATGGACTAGTAACCTACAATGAGCAGTTCTTC.

The rearrangement uses TRBV11-3 and TRBJ2-7; 7 bases agree with TRBD1. The CDR3 is 13 residues long. CDR1 is SGHNT and CDR2 is YENEEA in the germline V gene. Unmatched junction bases numbered 9, after V lost 4 bases and J lost 9 bases. As DNA, the CDR3 is TGTGCCAGCAGCTACGGACAGGTTGCCCGGCAGTACTTC. Translation: CASSYGQVARQYF.

J is TRBJ2-5 and V is TRBV28; perhaps TRBD1 as D (5 bases). V lost 4 bases and J 6 bases, leaving 12 bases between the germline ends. The length of the CDR3 is 13 residues. The germline CDR1 and CDR2 sequences are MDHEN and SYDVKM. The CDR3 region has the DNA TGTGCCAGCAGTTCAGGGCCGCAAAAGACCCAGTACTTC. This sequence encodes CASSSGPQKTQYF.

The rearrangement links TRBV28 to TRBJ1-1; D is ambiguous. V lost 5 bases, J lost 1 base, and 8 bases lay in between. The germline CDR1 and CDR2 sequences are MDHEN and SYDVKM. The CDR3 contains 13 residues. The CDR3 protein is CASSKQQNTEAFF. The CDR3 DNA is TGTGCCAGCAGTAAACAGCAGAACACTGAAGCTTTCTTT.

This clone appeared once. V usage is TRBV2 and J usage is TRBJ2-2, with D possibly matching TRBD2 (7 bases). The V and J ends lost 10 bases and 1 base respectively, with 16 bases between them. The germline V gene has CDR1 SNHLY and CDR2 FYNNEI. The CDR3 runs to 15 residues. CDR3 bases: TGTGCCACATTGAGGGGGGGCCGGAACACCGGGGAGCTGTTTTTT. Amino acids: CATLRGGRNTGELFF.

The chain carries TRBV11-3 and TRBJ2-4; 12 bases agree with TRBD1. Germline V gene lookup returns CDR1 SGHNT and CDR2 YENEEA. Losses at the gene ends were 2 bases for V and 5 bases for J; bases not matched to a gene: 4. This CDR3 is 16 amino acids long. As DNA, the CDR3 is TGTGCCAGCAGCTTAACTGGGACAGGGGGCCAAAACATTCAGTACTTC. It codes for CASSLTGTGGQNIQYF.

The J gene is TRBJ1-2, the V gene TRBV6-5; no reliable D call. Trimming pared 5 bases from V and 2 bases from J, leaving 9 bases between. The germline V gene has CDR1 MNHEY and CDR2 SVGAGI. The CDR3 runs to 13 residues. Here the CDR3 reads CASSIRENYGYTF. In DNA, the CDR3 is TGTGCCAGCAGTATCCGGGAAAACTATGGCTACACCTTC.

This clone was seen a few times. CDR3 protein: CASSPRRRSGELFF. The CDR3 DNA reads TGTGCCAGCAGCCCCCGCCGGCGGTCCGGGGAGCTGTTTTTT. The V gene is TRBV11-3, the J gene TRBJ2-2; unclear D gene. Trimming removed 5 bases from V and 6 bases from J, with 13 bases in between. Germline CDR1 reads SGHNT; CDR2 reads YENEEA. The CDR3 extends over 14 amino acids.

The CDR3 nucleotides read TGTGCCTGGTCAGGGGGTGGCACAGATACGCAGTATTTT. Translated: CAWSGGGTDTQYF. This chain uses TRBV30 with TRBJ2-3, with 7 bases lining up with TRBD1. Germline trimming cut 5 bases from V and 1 base from J; bases unmatched to any gene: 3. In germline, CDR1 is GTSNPN, CDR2 SVGIG (reference sequence). CDR3 length equals 13 residues.

The chain links TRBV28 to TRBJ1-1, with unresolved D. The V gene lost 8 bases and the J gene lost 1 base, with 8 bases spanning the gap. Germline-derived CDR1 and CDR2 are MDHEN and SYDVKM. CDR3 size: 12 residues. In nucleotides, the CDR3 is TGTGCCAGCTGGGCAGGGAACACTGAAGCTTTCTTT. Protein product: CASWAGNTEAFF.

This clone has more than one count but fewer than ten. V is TRBV5-1 and J is TRBJ2-7, with TRBD1 identical over 7 bases. The germline CDR1 and CDR2 sequences are SGHRS and YFSETQ. The CDR3 spans 15 residues. The V and J ends lost 1 base and 1 base, in that order; junction bases with no gene match: 5. CDR3 in DNA: TGCGCCAGCAGCTTGCTTGGGACAGCGTCCTACGAGCAGTACTTC. Translated, it gives CASSLLGTASYEQYF.

This chain connects TRBV5-1 to TRBJ2-7; 7 nucleotides align to TRBD2. V lost 2 bases, J lost 3 bases, and 8 bases stayed unmatched. The CDR3 is 15 residues long. Germline CDR1 reads SGHRS; CDR2 reads YFSETQ. The chain's CDR3 is CASSFWAGEDYEQYF. CDR3 nucleotides: TGCGCCAGCAGCTTCTGGGCGGGAGAAGACTACGAGCAGTACTTC.

This chain joins TRBV11-2 and TRBJ2-7, with TRBD2 matching over 10 bases. Trimming at V came to 2 bases and at J to 2 bases, leaving 3 bases not matched to a gene. This CDR3 is 15 amino acids long. From germline, CDR1 is SGHAT and CDR2 FQNNGV. DNA of the CDR3: TGTGCCAGCAGCTTACTAGCGGGGGTTACCTACGAGCAGTACTTC. It codes for CASSLLAGVTYEQYF.

The chain employs TRBV5-1 and TRBJ2-3; D possibly corresponds to TRBD1 (5 bases). The CDR3 extends over 15 amino acids. Germline CDR1 SGHRS, CDR2 YFSETQ. V was trimmed by 0 bases and J by 4 bases, leaving 12 bases between them. The CDR3 bases are TGCGCCAGCAGCTTGGCAGGGTATTCGGCAGATACGCAGTATTTT. Translation: CASSLAGYSADTQYF.

The chain couples TRBV7-9 to TRBJ1-1; D is unresolved. Germline CDR1 is SEHNR and CDR2 is FQNEAQ (reference sequence). The V gene lost 3 bases and the J gene lost 4 bases, with 6 bases spanning the gap. The CDR3 has 12 amino acids. CDR3 in amino acids: CASSLGSTEAFF. The DNA for the CDR3 is TGTGCCAGCAGCTTGGGGAGCACTGAAGCTTTCTTT.